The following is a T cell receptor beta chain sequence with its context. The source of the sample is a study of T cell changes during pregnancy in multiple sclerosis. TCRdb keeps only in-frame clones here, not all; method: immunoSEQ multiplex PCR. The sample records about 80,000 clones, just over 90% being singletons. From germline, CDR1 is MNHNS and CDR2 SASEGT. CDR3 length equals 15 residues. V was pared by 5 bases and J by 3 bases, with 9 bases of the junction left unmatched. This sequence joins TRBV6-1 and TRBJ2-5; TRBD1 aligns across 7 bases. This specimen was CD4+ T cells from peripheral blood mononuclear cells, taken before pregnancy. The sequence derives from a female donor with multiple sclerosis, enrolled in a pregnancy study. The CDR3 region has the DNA TGTGCCAGCAGTTGGGTACAGGGGCTAAAAGAGACCCAGTACTTC. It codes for CASSWVQGLKETQYF.